A selection of T cell receptor beta chains follows, all from one sample in a study of breast tumors, draining lymph nodes, adjacent tissues. MiXCR, applied by TCRdb to the multiplex PCR reads, yields one record per CDR3 protein. The sample holds 80,000 to 130,000 distinct CDR3 sequences, 21% seen once. The sample consisted of axillary lymph node tissue. The receptors were gathered from a female donor with breast cancer. Some clones in this sample may be carry-over from other donors' samples. Both conserved end residues are trimmed from each CDR3. Not every row has a clone size; where given, it reads once, few, many or a size class.

j_gene: TRBJ2-7; v_gene: TRBV18; abundance: few; CDR3aa: ASSGTGQGAYEQY
j_gene: TRBJ2-1; v_gene: TRBV10-3; abundance: many; CDR3aa: AIIGWPSYNEQF
j_gene: TRBJ2-5; v_gene: TRBV5-5; abundance: many; CDR3aa: ASTLGGGTETQY
j_gene: TRBJ2-7; v_gene: TRBV5-6; abundance: many; CDR3aa: ASSAPGTKSYEQY
j_gene: TRBJ2-7; v_gene: TRBV3-1; abundance: many; CDR3aa: ASSPTGTYEQY
j_gene: TRBJ1-5; v_gene: TRBV19; abundance: few; CDR3aa: ASSTRDGGKYSNQPQH
j_gene: TRBJ2-3; v_gene: TRBV13; abundance: many; CDR3aa: ASSTTTRGRSDTQY
j_gene: TRBJ1-1; v_gene: TRBV5-5; abundance: NA; CDR3aa: ASSVGQNTEAF
j_gene: TRBJ2-7; v_gene: TRBV6-5; abundance: many; CDR3aa: ASNNRASSYEQY
j_gene: TRBJ1-4; v_gene: TRBV19; abundance: NA; CDR3aa: ASRSIERLF
j_gene: TRBJ1-4; v_gene: TRBV20-1; abundance: many; CDR3aa: SALDRQGNEKLF
j_gene: TRBJ2-5; v_gene: TRBV4-1; abundance: many; CDR3aa: ASSRTSRGGQETQY
j_gene: TRBJ2-7; v_gene: TRBV10-3; abundance: many; CDR3aa: AISKQGVNYEQY
j_gene: TRBJ2-1; v_gene: TRBV2; abundance: many; CDR3aa: ASKGRGGTFDEQF
j_gene: TRBJ2-3; v_gene: TRBV4-1; abundance: many; CDR3aa: ASSQVRLGTDTQY
j_gene: TRBJ2-1; v_gene: TRBV28; abundance: NA; CDR3aa: ASSPAVRSNNEQF
j_gene: TRBJ1-2; v_gene: TRBV19; abundance: many; CDR3aa: ASMGGLGYGYT
j_gene: TRBJ2-7; v_gene: TRBV7-2; abundance: many; CDR3aa: ASSLFSGQDVEY
j_gene: TRBJ1-5; v_gene: TRBV19; abundance: NA; CDR3aa: ASSIRGGQSNQPQH
j_gene: TRBJ2-1; v_gene: TRBV5-1; abundance: many; CDR3aa: ASSQGLDYNEQF
j_gene: TRBJ2-7; v_gene: TRBV13; abundance: many; CDR3aa: ASSPRDRTEQY
j_gene: TRBJ2-7; v_gene: TRBV7-8; abundance: many; CDR3aa: ASSTGQGGEQY
j_gene: TRBJ2-7; v_gene: TRBV7-8; abundance: many; CDR3aa: ASSLGFGGVHEQY
j_gene: TRBJ1-5; v_gene: TRBV2; abundance: many; CDR3aa: ASRPGEGQPQH
j_gene: TRBJ2-7; v_gene: TRBV20-1; abundance: many; CDR3aa: SARHLLTGGVFYEQY
j_gene: TRBJ1-5; v_gene: TRBV6-1; abundance: NA; CDR3aa: ASSERWGSTLVEPQH
j_gene: TRBJ2-7; v_gene: TRBV20-1; abundance: many; CDR3aa: SASRDAGAHEQY
j_gene: TRBJ2-3; v_gene: TRBV7-9; abundance: many; CDR3aa: AGEGTDTQY
j_gene: TRBJ2-2; v_gene: TRBV6-4; abundance: NA; CDR3aa: ASSEGRDTGELF
j_gene: TRBJ2-5; v_gene: TRBV20-1; abundance: many; CDR3aa: SAPSMEETQY
j_gene: TRBJ1-6; v_gene: TRBV4-2; abundance: many; CDR3aa: ASSQESTISSPLH
j_gene: TRBJ2-7; v_gene: TRBV19; abundance: many; CDR3aa: ASTATGGDSYEQY
j_gene: TRBJ2-3; v_gene: TRBV29-1; abundance: many; CDR3aa: SVGPRAGGLDTQY
j_gene: TRBJ2-3; v_gene: TRBV6-5; abundance: few; CDR3aa: ASTIGGRITDTQY
j_gene: TRBJ1-6; v_gene: TRBV7-9; abundance: once; CDR3aa: ASSLDTVNSPLH
j_gene: TRBJ2-2; v_gene: TRBV6-2/TRBV6-3; abundance: many; CDR3aa: ASSYVSGAANTGELF
j_gene: TRBJ2-1; v_gene: TRBV6-2/TRBV6-3; abundance: NA; CDR3aa: ASSDRGGRGEQF
j_gene: TRBJ2-3; v_gene: TRBV19; abundance: many; CDR3aa: ASSESGGYTDTQY
j_gene: TRBJ2-7; v_gene: TRBV5-4; abundance: many; CDR3aa: ASRPFPRPGQGFIEQY
j_gene: TRBJ1-1; v_gene: TRBV11-1; abundance: NA; CDR3aa: ASRKLGRLDRDKRTEAF
j_gene: TRBJ2-7; v_gene: TRBV14; abundance: many; CDR3aa: ASSHRQGAPLDEQY
j_gene: TRBJ2-7; v_gene: TRBV4-1; abundance: NA; CDR3aa: ASSQDLLANYEQY
j_gene: TRBJ2-7; v_gene: TRBV4-1; abundance: many; CDR3aa: ASSQIAGGTYEQY
j_gene: TRBJ1-2; v_gene: TRBV6-5; abundance: many; CDR3aa: ASKKGGYT
j_gene: TRBJ1-1; v_gene: TRBV28; abundance: NA; CDR3aa: ASSFIGGAKATEAF
j_gene: TRBJ2-3; v_gene: TRBV5-1; abundance: many; CDR3aa: ASSLEGGWNTQY
j_gene: TRBJ1-2; v_gene: TRBV5-1; abundance: many; CDR3aa: ASSLGQGLYEGYT
j_gene: TRBJ1-2; v_gene: TRBV27; abundance: many; CDR3aa: ASSFGQGNGYT
j_gene: TRBJ2-7; v_gene: TRBV5-1; abundance: many; CDR3aa: ASSLSPPIRGGNYEQY
j_gene: TRBJ1-1; v_gene: TRBV5-1; abundance: NA; CDR3aa: ASSLGGLSVEAF
j_gene: TRBJ2-1; v_gene: TRBV9; abundance: many; CDR3aa: ASSVGSRNNEQF
j_gene: TRBJ2-6; v_gene: TRBV6-1; abundance: many; CDR3aa: ASSTGLGANVLT
j_gene: TRBJ2-5; v_gene: TRBV7-8; abundance: many; CDR3aa: ASSPRRALQGETQY
j_gene: TRBJ2-3; v_gene: TRBV5-4; abundance: many; CDR3aa: ASSLGTGVTDTQY
j_gene: TRBJ1-2; v_gene: TRBV7-3; abundance: many; CDR3aa: ASSLTAGNYGYT